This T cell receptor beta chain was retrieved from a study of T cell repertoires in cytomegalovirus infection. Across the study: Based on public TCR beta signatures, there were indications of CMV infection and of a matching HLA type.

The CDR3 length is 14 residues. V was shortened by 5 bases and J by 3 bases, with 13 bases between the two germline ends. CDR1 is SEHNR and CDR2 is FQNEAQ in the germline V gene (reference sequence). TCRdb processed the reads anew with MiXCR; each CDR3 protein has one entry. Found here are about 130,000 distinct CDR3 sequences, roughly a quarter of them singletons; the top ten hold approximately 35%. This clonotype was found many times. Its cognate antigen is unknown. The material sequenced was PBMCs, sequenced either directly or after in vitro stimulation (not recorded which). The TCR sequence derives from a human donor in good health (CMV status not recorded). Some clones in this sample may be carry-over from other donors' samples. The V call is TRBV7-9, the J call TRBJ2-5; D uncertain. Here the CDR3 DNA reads TGTGCCAGCAGCCCGAGGCCTACTAAAGAGACCCAGTACTTC. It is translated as CASSPRPTKETQYF.